A selection of T cell receptor beta chains follows, all from one sample in a study of T cells in localized non-small cell lung cancer. TCRdb's table, derived via immunoSEQ multiplex PCR, lists solely in-frame clones and lacks some. This sample has 25,000 to 30,000 clones, with around 90% found just once. The sequences come from peripheral blood, collected before any cancer treatment. Source of these receptors: a woman aged 18 to 55 with stage I lung adenocarcinoma. Both conserved end residues are part of each CDR3. D genes are given only for firm matches. The size entry is marked missing in some rows and otherwise reads once, few, many or a size class.

size	V	D	J	DNA	CDR3
-	TRBV28	-	TRBJ2-5	TGTGCCAGCAGCCCCTCTCGGGGAACCCAGTACTTC	CASSPSRGTQYF
-	TRBV28	-	TRBJ1-1	TGTGCCAGCATCTTGGGGACTTTGAACACTGAAGCTTTCTTT	CASILGTLNTEAFF
once	TRBV7-2	TRBD2	TRBJ2-7	TGTGCCAGCAGCGAACCGGGACTAGCGGGATTAAGCTCCTACGAGCAGTACTTC	CASSEPGLAGLSSYEQYF
-	TRBV9	TRBD1	TRBJ2-7	TGTGCCAGCCCTTGGACCACAGGGGAATGGTACGAGCAGTACTTC	CASPWTTGEWYEQYF
-	TRBV9	-	TRBJ2-1	TGTGCCAGCAGCGTAGTCCCAGATTACAATGAGCAGTTCTTC	CASSVVPDYNEQFF
-	TRBV30	TRBD2	TRBJ2-4	TGTGCCTGGGAACTAGCGGGAGCCAAAAACATTCAGTACTTC	CAWELAGAKNIQYF
-	TRBV28	TRBD2	TRBJ2-3	TGTGCCAGCAGTTCCGAATGGACTAGCGGTTTAATTTGGGATACGCAGTATTTT	CASSSEWTSGLIWDTQYF
-	TRBV7-9	-	TRBJ2-7	TGTGCCAGCAGTTCCCAGGTGACCTACGAGCAGTACTTC	CASSSQVTYEQYF
-	TRBV19	-	TRBJ1-1	TGTGCCAGTAGTATAAACTGGGGGAACACTGAAGCTTTCTTT	CASSINWGNTEAFF
-	TRBV7-6	TRBD2	TRBJ2-3	TGTGCCAGCAGCCTCAATAGCGGGAGTACAGATACGCAGTATTTT	CASSLNSGSTDTQYF
-	TRBV5-4	TRBD1	TRBJ2-2	TGTGCCAGCAGCTCAGGGGGCGGGGACACCGGGGAGCTGTTTTTT	CASSSGGGDTGELFF
-	TRBV6-5	-	TRBJ2-5	TGTGCCAGCAAAAACCCCGGGACCGGGGAGACCCAGTACTTC	CASKNPGTGETQYF
few	TRBV5-1	-	TRBJ1-2	TGCGCCAGCAGCTTGGTCGGTCAGGACTATGGCTACACCTTC	CASSLVGQDYGYTF
few	TRBV6-1	TRBD2	TRBJ2-1	TGTGCCAGCCGCAAGCGGGAGGGTGAGCAGTTCTTC	CASRKREGEQFF
-	TRBV5-1	TRBD2	TRBJ2-2	TGCGCCAGCAGCTTGGCCCCAGCGGGAAACACCGGGGAGCTGTTTTTT	CASSLAPAGNTGELFF
-	TRBV19	-	TRBJ2-3	TGTGCCAGTAGTTGGGGGGCGGACGGGAGTTGGATGACAGATACGCAGTATTTT	CASSWGADGSWMTDTQYF
-	TRBV2	-	TRBJ2-7	TGTGCCAGCAGTGTTCAGGGTTTCGAGCAGTACTTC	CASSVQGFEQYF
-	TRBV5-4	TRBD1	TRBJ1-1	TGTGCCAGCAGCTTAGACAGGGGCACTGAAGCTTTCTTT	CASSLDRGTEAFF
-	TRBV18	TRBD2	TRBJ2-1	TGTGCCAGCTCCCCCACGCTAGCGGGAGGGTACAATGAGCAGTTCTTC	CASSPTLAGGYNEQFF
-	TRBV27	-	TRBJ2-3	TGTGCCAGCAGTTTCTATCACCAAGGGATAGCAGATACGCAGTATTTT	CASSFYHQGIADTQYF
few	TRBV28	TRBD1	TRBJ2-5	TGTGCCAGCAGCCAGGGGGTCCCGGAGACCCAGTACTTC	CASSQGVPETQYF
-	TRBV5-1	TRBD1	TRBJ2-7	TGCGCCAGCAGCTTGACGCCTATGACAGGGCCCTACGAGCAGTACTTC	CASSLTPMTGPYEQYF
-	TRBV19	-	TRBJ2-2	TGTGCCAGTATGGTCAGACCGGGCGGGGAGCTGTTTTTT	CASMVRPGGELFF